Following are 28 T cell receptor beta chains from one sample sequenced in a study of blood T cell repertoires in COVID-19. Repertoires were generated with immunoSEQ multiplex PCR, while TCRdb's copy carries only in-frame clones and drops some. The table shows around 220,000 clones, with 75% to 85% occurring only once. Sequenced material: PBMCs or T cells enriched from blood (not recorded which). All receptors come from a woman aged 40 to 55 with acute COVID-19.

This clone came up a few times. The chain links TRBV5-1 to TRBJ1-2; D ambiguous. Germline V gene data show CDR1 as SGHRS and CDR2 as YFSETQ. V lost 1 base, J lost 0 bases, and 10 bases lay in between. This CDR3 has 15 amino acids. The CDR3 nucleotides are TGCGCCAGCAGCTTGACGGACGGGACTAACTATGGCTACACCTTC. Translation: CASSLTDGTNYGYTF.

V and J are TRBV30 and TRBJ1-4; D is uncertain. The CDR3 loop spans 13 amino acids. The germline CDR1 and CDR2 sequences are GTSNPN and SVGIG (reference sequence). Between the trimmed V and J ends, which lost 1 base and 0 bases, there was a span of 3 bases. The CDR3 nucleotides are TGTGCCTGGAGTGCATCAACTAATGAAAAACTGTTTTTT. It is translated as CAWSASTNEKLFF. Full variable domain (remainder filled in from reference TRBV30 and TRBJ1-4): SQTIHQWPATLVQPVGSPLSLECTVEGTSNPNLYWYRQAAGRGLQLLFYSVGIGQISSEVPQNLSASRPQDRQFILSSKKLLLSDSGFYLCAWSASTNEKLFFGSGTQLSVL.

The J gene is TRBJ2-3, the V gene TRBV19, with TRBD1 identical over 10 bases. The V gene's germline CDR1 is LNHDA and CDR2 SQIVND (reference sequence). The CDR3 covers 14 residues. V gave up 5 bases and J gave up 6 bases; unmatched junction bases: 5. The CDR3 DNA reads TGTGCCAGTAGTTTGGGACAGGGGTGGGATACGCAGTATTTT. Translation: CASSLGQGWDTQYF.

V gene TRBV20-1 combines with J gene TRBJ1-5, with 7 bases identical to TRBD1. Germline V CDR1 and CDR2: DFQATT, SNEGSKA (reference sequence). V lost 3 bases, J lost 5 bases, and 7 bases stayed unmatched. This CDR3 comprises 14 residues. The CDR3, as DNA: TGCAGTGCTAGTTTCCCGGGACAGCATCAGCCCCAGCATTTT. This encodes CSASFPGQHQPQHF.

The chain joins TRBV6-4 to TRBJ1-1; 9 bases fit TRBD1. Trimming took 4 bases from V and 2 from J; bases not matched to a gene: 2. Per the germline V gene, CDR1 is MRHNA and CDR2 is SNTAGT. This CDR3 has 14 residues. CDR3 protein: CASSADRGNTEAFF. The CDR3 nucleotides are TGTGCCAGCAGTGCGGACAGGGGAAACACTGAAGCTTTCTTT.

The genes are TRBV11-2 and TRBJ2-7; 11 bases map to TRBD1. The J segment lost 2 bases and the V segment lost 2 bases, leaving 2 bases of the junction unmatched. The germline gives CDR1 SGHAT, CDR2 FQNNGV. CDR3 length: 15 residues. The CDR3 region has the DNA TGTGCCAGCAGCTTAAGGACAGGGGGCCCCTACGAGCAGTACTTC. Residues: CASSLRTGGPYEQYF.

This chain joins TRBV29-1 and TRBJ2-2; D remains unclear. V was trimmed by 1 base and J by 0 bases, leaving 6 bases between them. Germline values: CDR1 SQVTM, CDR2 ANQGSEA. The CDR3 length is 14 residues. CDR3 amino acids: CSVEVVANTGELFF. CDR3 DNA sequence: TGCAGCGTTGAAGTCGTCGCGAACACCGGGGAGCTGTTTTTT.

CDR3 bases: TGTGCCTGGAGTGTAACTCGGGCAGGGGGGAATGAGCAGTTCTTC. This encodes CAWSVTRAGGNEQFF. This sequence joins TRBV30 and TRBJ2-1, with a possible D match to TRBD1 (7 bases). The CDR3 extends over 15 amino acids. The ends were cut back, 0 bases at V and 7 bases at J, with 16 bases in the middle. Germline-derived CDR1 and CDR2 are GTSNPN and SVGIG (reference sequence). The full variable domain, rest sourced from reference TRBV30 and TRBJ2-1, is SQTIHQWPATLVQPVGSPLSLECTVEGTSNPNLYWYRQAAGRGLQLLFYSVGIGQISSEVPQNLSASRPQDRQFILSSKKLLLSDSGFYLCAWSVTRAGGNEQFFGPGTRLTVL.

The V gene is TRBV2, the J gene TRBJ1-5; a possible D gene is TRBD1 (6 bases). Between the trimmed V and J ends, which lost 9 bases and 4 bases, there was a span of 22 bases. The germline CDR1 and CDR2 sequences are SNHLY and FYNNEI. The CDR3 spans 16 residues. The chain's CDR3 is CASHREGGGLNQPQHF. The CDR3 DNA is TGTGCCAGTCACCGGGAGGGAGGGGGTTTAAATCAGCCCCAGCATTTT.

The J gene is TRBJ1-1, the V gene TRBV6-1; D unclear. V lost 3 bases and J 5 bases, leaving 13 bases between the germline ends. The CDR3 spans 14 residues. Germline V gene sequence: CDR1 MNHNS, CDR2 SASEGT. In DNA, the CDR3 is TGTGCCAGCAGTGAGTACGGGGAGCGGACTGAAGCTTTCTTT. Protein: CASSEYGERTEAFF.

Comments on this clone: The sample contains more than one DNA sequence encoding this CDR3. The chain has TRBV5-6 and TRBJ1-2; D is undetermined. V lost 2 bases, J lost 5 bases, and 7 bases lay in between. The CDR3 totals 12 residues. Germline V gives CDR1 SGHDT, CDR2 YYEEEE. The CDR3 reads CASSFSGYGYTF. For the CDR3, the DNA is TGTGCCAGCAGCTTTTCGGGTTATGGCTACACCTTC.

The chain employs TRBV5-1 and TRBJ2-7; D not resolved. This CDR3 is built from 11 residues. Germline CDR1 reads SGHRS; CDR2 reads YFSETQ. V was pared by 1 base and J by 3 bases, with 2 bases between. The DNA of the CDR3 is TGCGCCAGCAGCTTGTACTACGAGCAGTACTTC. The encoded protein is CASSLYYEQYF.

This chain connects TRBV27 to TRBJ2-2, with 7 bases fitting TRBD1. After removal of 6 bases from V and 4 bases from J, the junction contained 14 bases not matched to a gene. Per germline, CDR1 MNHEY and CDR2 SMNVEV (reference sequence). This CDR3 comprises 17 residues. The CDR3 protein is CASSQLRQGMGTGELFF. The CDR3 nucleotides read TGTGCCAGCAGCCAATTACGACAGGGCATGGGCACCGGGGAGCTGTTTTTT.

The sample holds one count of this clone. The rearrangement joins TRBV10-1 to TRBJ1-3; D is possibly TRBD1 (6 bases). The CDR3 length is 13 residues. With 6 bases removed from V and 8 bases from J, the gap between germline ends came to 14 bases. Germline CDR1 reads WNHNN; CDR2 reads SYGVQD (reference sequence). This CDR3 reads CASRATGGDTIYF. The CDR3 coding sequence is TGCGCCAGCAGGGCGACAGGAGGAGACACCATATATTTT.

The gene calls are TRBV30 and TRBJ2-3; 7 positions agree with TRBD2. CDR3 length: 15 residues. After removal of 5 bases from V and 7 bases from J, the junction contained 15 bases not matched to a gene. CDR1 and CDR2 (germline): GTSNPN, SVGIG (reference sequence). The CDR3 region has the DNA TGTGCCTGGTGGGTGCGGGAGCGGGGTATAAATACGCAGTATTTT. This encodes CAWWVRERGINTQYF.

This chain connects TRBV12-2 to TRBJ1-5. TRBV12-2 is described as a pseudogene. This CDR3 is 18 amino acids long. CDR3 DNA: TGTGCAAGTCGCTTAGCTAGGATCGGCCAGGGGAGGGATCAGCCCCAGCATTTT. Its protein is CASRLARIGQGRDQPQHF.

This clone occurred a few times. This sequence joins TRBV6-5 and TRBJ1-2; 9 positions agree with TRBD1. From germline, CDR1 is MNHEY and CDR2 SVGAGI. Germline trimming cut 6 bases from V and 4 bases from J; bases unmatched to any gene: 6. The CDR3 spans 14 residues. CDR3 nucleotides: TGTGCCAGCAGGGTCGACAGGGGGACCTATGGCTACACCTTC. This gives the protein CASRVDRGTYGYTF.

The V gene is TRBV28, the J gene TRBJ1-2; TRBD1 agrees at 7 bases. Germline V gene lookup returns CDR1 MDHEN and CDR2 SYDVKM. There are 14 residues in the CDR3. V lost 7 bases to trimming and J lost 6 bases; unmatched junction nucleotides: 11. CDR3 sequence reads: CASMVPGGPNGYTF. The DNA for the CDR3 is TGTGCCAGCATGGTGCCAGGGGGTCCGAATGGCTACACCTTC.

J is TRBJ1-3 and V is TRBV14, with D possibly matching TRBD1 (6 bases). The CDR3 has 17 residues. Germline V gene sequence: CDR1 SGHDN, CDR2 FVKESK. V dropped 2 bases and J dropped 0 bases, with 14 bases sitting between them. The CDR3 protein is CASSQLDSPLSGNTIYF. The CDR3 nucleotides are TGTGCCAGCAGCCAATTGGACAGCCCTCTCTCTGGAAACACCATATATTTT.

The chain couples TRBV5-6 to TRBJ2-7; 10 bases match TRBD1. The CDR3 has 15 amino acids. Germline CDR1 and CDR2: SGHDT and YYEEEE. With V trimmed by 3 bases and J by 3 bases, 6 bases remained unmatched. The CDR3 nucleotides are TGTGCCAGCAGCTGGGGGACAGGGGAGTTCTACGAGCAGTACTTC. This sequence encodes CASSWGTGEFYEQYF. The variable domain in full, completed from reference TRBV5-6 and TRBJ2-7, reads DAGVTQSPTHLIKTRGQQVTLRCSPKSGHDTVSWYQQALGQGPQFIFQYYEEEERQRGNFPDRFSGHQFPNYSSELNVNALLLGDSALYLCASSWGTGEFYEQYFGPGTRLTVT.

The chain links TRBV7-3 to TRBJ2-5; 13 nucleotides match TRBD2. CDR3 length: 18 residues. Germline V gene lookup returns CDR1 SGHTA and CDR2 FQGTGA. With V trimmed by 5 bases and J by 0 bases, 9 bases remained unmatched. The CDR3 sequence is CASSPGLAGALYQETQYF. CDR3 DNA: TGTGCCAGCAGCCCTGGACTAGCGGGGGCCTTGTACCAAGAGACCCAGTACTTC.

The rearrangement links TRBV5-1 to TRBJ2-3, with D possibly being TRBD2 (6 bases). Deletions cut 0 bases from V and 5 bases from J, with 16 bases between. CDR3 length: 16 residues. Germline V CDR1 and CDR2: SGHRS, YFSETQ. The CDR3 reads CASSLESRDDIDTQYF. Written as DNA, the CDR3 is TGCGCCAGCAGCTTGGAATCGCGGGATGACATAGATACGCAGTATTTT.

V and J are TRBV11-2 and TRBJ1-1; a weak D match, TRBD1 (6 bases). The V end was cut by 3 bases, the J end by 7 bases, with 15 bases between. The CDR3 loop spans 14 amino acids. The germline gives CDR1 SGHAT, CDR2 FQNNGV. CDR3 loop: CASSFGDRRSEAFF. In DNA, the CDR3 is TGTGCCAGCAGCTTCGGCGACAGGCGAAGTGAAGCTTTCTTT.

CDR3 amino acids: CSARRGNEKLFF. DNA of the CDR3: TGCAGCGCGCGTAGGGGGAATGAAAAACTGTTTTTT. The chain couples TRBV29-1 to TRBJ1-4, with TRBD1 as a possible D gene (6 bases). Looked up from germline, CDR1 is SQVTM and CDR2 is ANQGSEA. V lost 7 bases to trimming and J lost 5 bases, with 11 bases between them. CDR3 length equals 12 residues.

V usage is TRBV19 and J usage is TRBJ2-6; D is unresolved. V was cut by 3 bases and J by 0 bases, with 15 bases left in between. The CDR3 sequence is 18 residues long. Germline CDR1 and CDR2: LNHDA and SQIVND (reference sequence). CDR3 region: CASSIMHSSSSGANVLTF. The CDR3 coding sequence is TGTGCCAGTAGTATCATGCACAGCTCGAGCTCTGGGGCCAACGTCCTGACTTTC.

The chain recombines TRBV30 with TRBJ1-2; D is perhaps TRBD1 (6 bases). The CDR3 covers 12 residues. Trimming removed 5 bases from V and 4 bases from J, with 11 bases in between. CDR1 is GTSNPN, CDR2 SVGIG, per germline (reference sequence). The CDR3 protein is CAWLQGIYGYTF. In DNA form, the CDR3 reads TGTGCCTGGCTACAGGGAATCTATGGCTACACCTTC.

The CDR3 loop reads CASSQARNQPQHF. CDR3 coding DNA: TGTGCCAGCAGCCAAGCCCGGAATCAGCCCCAGCATTTT. The V gene is TRBV3-1 (or the pseudogene TRBV3-2), the J gene TRBJ1-5; D is ambiguous. The CDR3 spans 13 residues. The germline V gene encodes CDR1 LGHDT and CDR2 YNNKEL (reference sequence). Between the trimmed V and J ends, which lost 1 base and 4 bases, there was a span of 5 bases.

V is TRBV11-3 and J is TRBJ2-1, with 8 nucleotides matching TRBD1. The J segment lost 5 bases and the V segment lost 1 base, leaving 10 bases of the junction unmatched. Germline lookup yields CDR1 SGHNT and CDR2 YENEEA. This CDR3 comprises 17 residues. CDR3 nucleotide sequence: TGTGCCAGCAGCTTAGCGACCGGACAGGGAGCGAACAATGAGCAGTTCTTC. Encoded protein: CASSLATGQGANNEQFF. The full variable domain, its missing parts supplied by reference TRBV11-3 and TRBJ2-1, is EAGVVQSPRYKIIEKKQPVAFWCNPISGHNTLYWYLQNLGQGPELLIRYENEEAVDDSQLPKDRFSAERLKGVDSTLKIQPAELGDSAVYLCASSLATGQGANNEQFFGPGTRLTVL.